The clone carrying this TCR beta chain was counted between two and nine times. The source of the sample is a study of blood T cell repertoires in COVID-19. About the research overall: The United States, Italy and Spain were the sources of the acute and convalescent COVID-19 samples. Nucleic acid was either cDNA or gDNA, and it came from T cells, B-cell-depleted T cells, or PBMCs.

Looked up from germline, CDR1 is LNHDA and CDR2 is SQIVND (reference sequence). The V end was cut by 5 bases, the J end by 3 bases, with 17 bases between. The CDR3 has 16 residues. In the source study's methods: Estimated nucleated cell counts came from reference gene primer amplification. Sequencing used immunoSEQ multiplex PCR; TCRdb keeps in-frame clones, though not all of them. The V and J calls and clone size come from that table; D and trimming were worked out from the DNA. The sample carries roughly 150,000 clones, roughly nine tenths recorded once. The sequenced sample consisted of peripheral blood. The genes are TRBV19 and TRBJ1-5, with no clear D. The receptor comes from a woman aged 70-85 years with acute or convalescent COVID-19. CDR3 protein: CASSARLYSDNQPQHF. In DNA form, the CDR3 reads TGTGCCAGTAGTGCTCGCCTTTACAGTGACAATCAGCCCCAGCATTTT.